This TCR beta chain is drawn from a study of CD8+CD57+ T cells in acquired aplastic anemia. Study-wide context: Each DNA sample taken from sorted CD4+ and CD8+ cells came to 3.2 ug on average. Study outcomes and limitations: There were 25 to 35 CD8+ CDR3 sequences that occurred in both patients and controls.

Patients chosen for sequencing had CD8+CD57+ cells that had expanded, as shown by flow cytometry. The CDR3 runs to 14 residues. The germline gives CDR1 SNHLY, CDR2 FYNNEI. This clonotype has only a few counts. Its antigen is unknown. Genomic DNA was employed as the template in profiling TCR beta VDJ and CDR3. Using its own MiXCR run on the reads, TCRdb lists one record per CDR3 protein. The top ten hold around 1.3% of the sample, which has 250,000 to 350,000 distinct CDR3 sequences, approximately 58% seen once. V and J are TRBV2 and TRBJ2-5; D possibly corresponds to TRBD1 (5 bases). Sequenced: sorted CD4+, CD8+, or CD8+CD57+ T cells (not recorded which) from PBMCs. The receptor was derived from a human donor with aplastic anemia. The CDR3 region is CVSDSRQIQETQYF. The CDR3 DNA is TGTGTTTCCGACAGTCGGCAGATTCAAGAGACCCAGTACTTC.